The clone carrying this T cell receptor (beta chain) was seen repeatedly, ten times or more. What it binds is unknown. Germline CDR1 is LNHDA and CDR2 is SQIVND (reference sequence). V dropped 5 bases and J dropped 2 bases, with 13 bases sitting between them. CDR3 length equals 15 residues. This sample is part of a study of shared clonotypes between healthy human individuals. Study-wide results and caveats: Of the naive CD4 clonotypes, about 5% were shared across several donors.

Original analysis: ImmunoSEQ yielded junction-only sequences lacking quality scores, so filtering differed. The assay was immunoSEQ multiplex PCR, and TCRdb's table has in-frame clones only and misses some. The V and J calls and the clone size are those of that table, but D and trimming were determined from the DNA. The repertoire consists of 850,000 to 1,200,000 clones, with about 75% occurring once and the leading ten covering about 1.4%. The material sequenced was memory CD4+ T cells sorted from blood. Regarding subset: CD45RA-negative fraction. The clonotype was recovered from a man aged 18 to 30 in good health. The V and J genes are TRBV19 and TRBJ1-5; D unresolved. CDR3 nucleotides: TGTGCCAGTAGTTTTACCCAGCATGGCAATCAGCCCCAGCATTTT. It encodes CASSFTQHGNQPQHF.